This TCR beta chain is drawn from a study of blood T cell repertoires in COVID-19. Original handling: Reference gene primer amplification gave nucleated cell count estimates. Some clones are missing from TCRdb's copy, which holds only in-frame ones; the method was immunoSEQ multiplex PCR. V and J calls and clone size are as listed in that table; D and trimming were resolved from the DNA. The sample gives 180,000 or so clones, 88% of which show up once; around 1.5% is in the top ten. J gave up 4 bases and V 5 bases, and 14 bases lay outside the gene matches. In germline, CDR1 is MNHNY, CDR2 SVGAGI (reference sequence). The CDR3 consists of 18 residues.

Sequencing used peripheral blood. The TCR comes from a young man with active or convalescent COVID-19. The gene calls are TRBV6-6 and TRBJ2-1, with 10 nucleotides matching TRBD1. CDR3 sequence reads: CASSQGQGRGGGYNEQFF. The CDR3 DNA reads TGTGCCAGCAGTCAGGGACAGGGGAGAGGGGGGGGTTACAATGAGCAGTTCTTC.